This T cell receptor (beta chain) was obtained from a study of shared T cell receptors in the human thymus. Germline-derived CDR1 and CDR2 are SGDLS and YYNGEE. The CDR3 loop spans 14 amino acids. V was pared by 4 bases and J by 2 bases, with 5 bases of the junction left unmatched. Generated by immunoSEQ multiplex PCR, the TCRdb table keeps only in-frame clones and is missing some. The sample includes about 380,000 clones, 85% to 95% of them seen just once. The receptor was isolated from a human donor. The material sequenced was thymocytes. The chain is built from TRBV9 and TRBJ1-1; 7 bases align to TRBD1. CDR3: CASSPRGGNTEAFF. For the CDR3, the DNA is TGTGCCAGCAGCCCACGAGGGGGCAACACTGAAGCTTTCTTT.